The clone carrying this T cell receptor (beta chain) was seen only a few times. The antigen is not known. Second doses at about 4 or about 12 weeks were pooled. Clones were read by immunoSEQ multiplex PCR, and TCRdb kept only the in-frame ones, dropping some. The table records about 140,000 clones, 92% of them present only once. This record comes from a study of T cell responses to AZD1222 COVID-19 vaccine. Whole-study results and caveats: The donors showed a predominance of white British ancestry and of females, with possible underestimation of clonal diversity. Repertoire sampling occurred only after the peak T cell response. The breadth and depth of Spike-specific TCRs increased once two AZD1222 doses had been given.

The sample consisted of peripheral blood, taken 28 days after the second AZD1222 dose. This TCR came from an adult who received the AZD1222 COVID-19 vaccine.

CDR3 sequence: CASSYSLIQGELTYGYTF. DNA for the CDR3: TGTGCCAGCAGTTACTCGCTAATTCAGGGAGAGCTCACCTATGGCTACACCTTC. The chain uses TRBV6-2 or TRBV6-3 and TRBJ1-2; possible D gene TRBD1, 5 bases. Deletions cut 0 bases from V and 4 bases from J, with 21 bases between. CDR1 and CDR2 from the germline V gene are MNHEY and SVGEGT. CDR3 length: 18 amino acids.